The 18 T cell receptor beta chains below were found in one sample sequenced in a study of blood T cell repertoires in COVID-19. The protocol was immunoSEQ multiplex PCR, while the TCRdb copy is restricted to in-frame clones and leaves out a portion. The repertoire holds a few hundred thousand clones, with 90% as singletons. Specimen: peripheral blood. Receptor source: a woman aged 55-70 years with COVID-19, enrolled during active disease.

The rearrangement uses TRBV19 and TRBJ1-5; 8 bases match TRBD1. With V trimmed by 4 bases and J by 4 bases, 6 bases remained unmatched. The germline V gene has CDR1 LNHDA and CDR2 SQIVND (reference sequence). This CDR3 spans 15 amino acids. The CDR3: CASSTDRGGNQPQHF. CDR3 DNA sequence: TGTGCCAGTAGTACAGACAGGGGAGGGAATCAGCCCCAGCATTTT.

V and J are TRBV12-3 or TRBV12-4 and TRBJ1-1; tentatively, D is TRBD1 (6 bases). The CDR3 consists of 13 residues. V was trimmed by 7 bases and J by 0 bases, leaving 9 bases between them. The CDR3: CASNGQLNTEAFF. The CDR3 region has the DNA TGTGCCAGCAACGGACAGTTGAACACTGAAGCTTTCTTT.

V and J are TRBV6-5 and TRBJ1-4, with 9 bases aligning to TRBD1. The CDR3 extends over 14 amino acids. Germline assignment: CDR1 MNHEY and CDR2 SVGAGI. With V trimmed by 8 bases and J by 4 bases, 5 bases remained unmatched. The CDR3 region is CASGGTGSNEKLFF. DNA for the CDR3: TGTGCCAGCGGCGGGACAGGGAGTAATGAAAAACTGTTTTTT.

The chain employs TRBV7-2 and TRBJ1-3; TRBD1 is a possible D gene (6 bases). This CDR3 is 17 amino acids long. Germline values: CDR1 SGHTA, CDR2 FQGNSA. Trimming pared 1 base from V and 0 bases from J, leaving 13 bases between. The chain's CDR3 is CASSLGVGGGSGNTIYF. The CDR3 DNA sequence: TGTGCCAGCAGCTTAGGGGTGGGAGGGGGCTCTGGAAACACCATATATTTT.

V gene TRBV10-3 combines with J gene TRBJ1-1; 11 bases agree with TRBD1. From germline, CDR1 is ENHRY and CDR2 SYGVKD. The CDR3 has 15 amino acids. The J segment lost 4 bases and the V segment lost 4 bases, leaving 5 bases of the junction unmatched. The CDR3 protein is CAISARDRGTTEAFF. Here the CDR3 DNA reads TGTGCCATCAGTGCTAGGGACAGGGGGACCACTGAAGCTTTCTTT.

In the case of this clone: A read error may produce the germline difference seen at one junction end. The rearrangement links TRBV5-4 to TRBJ2-7, with 7 bases matching TRBD1. The germline CDR1 and CDR2 sequences are SGHNT and YYREEE (reference sequence). The CDR3 runs 14 residues. The CDR3 DNA reads as TGTGCGAGCAGCGCGCAGACAGGGAACTACGAGCAGTACTTC. Its translation: CASSAQTGNYEQYF.

CDR3 nucleotide sequence: TGTGCCAGCGGCGATAGCAGGGCCCAGTACTTC. Encoded protein: CASGDSRAQYF. This chain uses TRBV27 with TRBJ2-5; D possibly corresponds to TRBD1 (5 bases). V shed 8 bases and J shed 9 bases, with 13 bases lying between them. CDR1 is MNHEY, CDR2 SMNVEV, per germline (reference sequence). The CDR3 length is 11 residues.

The gene calls are TRBV6-5 and TRBJ1-5; TRBD1 might be the D (5 bases). With 4 bases removed from V and 1 base from J, the gap between germline ends came to 14 bases. The germline CDR1 and CDR2 sequences are MNHEY and SVGAGI. The CDR3 has 16 residues. CDR3 protein: CASSSRAEGSNQPQHF. For the CDR3, the DNA is TGTGCCAGCAGTTCCAGGGCGGAGGGCAGCAATCAGCCCCAGCATTTT.

The chain joins TRBV6-2 or TRBV6-3 to TRBJ2-6, with D tentatively TRBD1 (6 bases). V lost 2 bases and J lost 0, with 11 bases in between. CDR3 length equals 17 residues. Germline CDR1 MNHEY, CDR2 SVGEGT. CDR3: CASSYGTRHSGANVLTF. The CDR3 bases are TGTGCCAGCAGTTACGGGACACGACACTCTGGGGCCAACGTCCTGACTTTC.

This sequence joins TRBV7-3 and TRBJ2-1, with a weak D call TRBD1 (5 bases). V was trimmed by 5 bases and J by 2 bases, leaving 13 bases between them. This CDR3 is 15 amino acids long. Germline CDR1 is SGHTA and CDR2 is FQGTGA. This CDR3 reads CASSLSQGTYNEQFF. The CDR3 region has the DNA TGTGCCAGCAGCCTTTCCCAGGGAACCTACAATGAGCAGTTCTTC.

This chain joins TRBV7-2 and TRBJ1-5; D ambiguous. The CDR3 spans 14 residues. The germline V gene has CDR1 SGHTA and CDR2 FQGNSA. Trimming took off 5 bases at V and 3 bases at J, with 11 bases between the two ends. Written as DNA, the CDR3 is TGTGCCAGCAGCCCCCGGTCTTCCAATCAGCCCCAGCATTTT. It codes for CASSPRSSNQPQHF.

The rearrangement uses TRBV7-6 and TRBJ1-5, with D possibly matching TRBD1 (5 bases). The CDR3 consists of 15 residues. Looked up from germline, CDR1 is SGHVS and CDR2 is FNYEAQ. Trimming stripped 3 bases from V and 2 bases from J, with 11 bases between. The CDR3 DNA reads TGTGCCAGCAGCTTGGGGGGAGCGGGCAATCAGCCCCAGCATTTT. Translating gives CASSLGGAGNQPQHF. The whole variable domain, filled in from reference TRBV7-6 and TRBJ1-5, reads GAGVSQSPRYKVTKRGQDVALRCDPISGHVSLYWYRQALGQGPEFLTYFNYEAQQDKSGLPNDRFSAERPEGSISTLTIQRTEQRDSAMYRCASSLGGAGNQPQHFGDGTRLSIL.

Comment on this clone: The same CDR3 also results from other DNA sequences found in this sample. The CDR3 sequence: CASSTTGDTEAFF. The DNA of the CDR3 is TGTGCCAGTAGTACTACAGGGGACACTGAAGCTTTCTTT. The rearrangement uses TRBV19 and TRBJ1-1; TRBD1 agrees at 7 bases. The V segment lost 4 bases and the J segment 3 bases; nucleotides outside the gene matches: 2. Per germline, CDR1 LNHDA and CDR2 SQIVND (reference sequence). CDR3 length: 13 amino acids.

The chain couples TRBV29-1 to TRBJ2-3; TRBD1 agrees at 8 bases. The germline gives CDR1 SQVTM, CDR2 ANQGSEA. There are 16 residues in the CDR3. The V segment lost 7 bases and the J segment 4 bases; nucleotides outside the gene matches: 16. For the CDR3, the DNA is TGCAGCGCCGCGAAGGACAGGGTTGGAGGGGCAGATACGCAGTATTTT. Translation: CSAAKDRVGGADTQYF.

The V gene is TRBV19, the J gene TRBJ1-2; no clear D. The CDR3 runs 13 residues. Trimming stripped 5 bases from V and 2 bases from J, with 9 bases between. Germline CDR1 is LNHDA and CDR2 is SQIVND (reference sequence). This CDR3 reads CASSLAENYGYTF. The CDR3 nucleotides read TGTGCCAGTAGTCTAGCCGAGAACTATGGCTACACCTTC.

The chain combines TRBV7-8 with TRBJ1-4, with a tentative D call TRBD1 (5 bases). Trimming cost V 1 base and J 7 bases, with 16 bases left between them. Germline V lookup: CDR1 SGHVS, CDR2 FQNEAQ. This CDR3 is 16 amino acids long. The CDR3 sequence: CASSLEGPGLGEKLFF. Written as DNA, the CDR3 is TGTGCCAGCAGCTTAGAGGGGCCCGGTTTGGGTGAAAAACTGTTTTTT.

CDR3 sequence (DNA): TGTGCCAGCTCATCCGACAGCTACGAGCAGTACTTC. Amino acids: CASSSDSYEQYF. The chain joins TRBV18 to TRBJ2-7; weak D call: TRBD1 (5 bases). V lost 5 bases to trimming and J lost 3 bases, with 8 bases between them. The CDR3 contains 12 residues. The germline gives CDR1 KGHSH, CDR2 LQKENI.

The chain couples TRBV6-6 to TRBJ1-3, with D possibly TRBD1 on 6 matching bases. V lost 6 bases and J lost 3, with 18 bases in between. Germline lookup yields CDR1 MNHNY and CDR2 SVGAGI (reference sequence). This CDR3 has 16 residues. Written as DNA, the CDR3 is TGTGCCAGCAGGAAGAGCTGGACAGACCATGGAAACACCATATATTTT. Residues: CASRKSWTDHGNTIYF.